The sample holds many counts of the clone carrying this T cell receptor beta chain. As yet, its antigen is unknown. The data were taken from a study of T cells in Graves' hyperthyroidism and ophthalmopathy. Findings and caveats of the study: Blood also showed most of the thyroid clonotypes that were expanded above 0.001.

The source material, RNA transcripts, was used to amplify TCR beta CDR3 regions. HTBI primers were employed in a first-round RT-PCR of the TCR CDR3. TCRdb reprocessed the multiplex PCR reads via MiXCR and lists one record per CDR3 protein. The sample contains more than 300,000 distinct CDR3 sequences, approximately 18% of which appear only once. The trim removed 6 bases at V and 9 bases at J, leaving 7 bases unmatched. The length of the CDR3 is 12 residues. CDR1 is DFQATT, CDR2 SNEGSKA, per germline (reference sequence). Based on clinical symptoms, serum thyroxine and TRAb, thyroid ultrasound and orbital computed tomography, diagnoses were reached.

V and J are TRBV20-1 and TRBJ2-1; 8 bases agree with TRBD2. This sequence originates from a man younger than 35 with Graves' ophthalmopathy. The sequenced sample consisted of blood. The CDR3 protein is CSAPGGPGEQFF. In DNA, the CDR3 is TGCAGTGCACCGGGGGGGCCCGGTGAGCAGTTCTTC.